These 6 T cell receptor beta chains came from one sample sequenced in a study of brain metastases from non-small cell lung cancer. Libraries were prepared by immunoSEQ multiplex PCR; TCRdb keeps only in-frame clonotypes and omits some of them. The sample comprises about 4,900 clones, over 60% of which are singletons, and about 6.9% rests with the top ten. Sequenced sample: primary lung tumor tissue. Receptor source: a donor over 35 with non-small cell lung cancer.

The chain uses TRBV12-3 or TRBV12-4 and TRBJ2-7, with no clear D. The CDR3 contains 13 residues. Trimming shortened V by 6 bases and J by 5 bases, and 14 bases separated the two germline ends. The CDR3 reads CASSPPYINEQYF. CDR3 DNA sequence: TGTGCCAGCAGCCCCCCCTACATCAACGAGCAGTACTTC.

This rearrangement joins TRBV7-9 to TRBJ1-2; D possibly corresponds to TRBD1 (6 bases). The CDR3 has 14 amino acids. The germline V gene has CDR1 SEHNR and CDR2 FQNEAQ (reference sequence). V lost 8 bases and J lost 7, with 20 bases in between. The CDR3 region is CASHYIFNRAGYTF. In DNA, the CDR3 is TGTGCCAGCCACTACATTTTTAACAGGGCTGGCTACACCTTC.

The chain carries TRBV7-2 and TRBJ2-3; a weak D match, TRBD2 (6 bases). Looked up from germline, CDR1 is SGHTA and CDR2 is FQGNSA. This CDR3 spans 17 amino acids. V was cut by 1 base and J by 0 bases, with 14 bases left in between. The CDR3 protein is CASSLGASGGSTDTQYF. For the CDR3, the DNA is TGTGCCAGCAGCTTAGGAGCCTCTGGGGGGAGCACAGATACGCAGTATTTT.

This rearrangement joins TRBV10-2 to TRBJ1-1, with D maybe TRBD1 (5 bases). The CDR3 spans 14 residues. Germline V gives CDR1 WSHSY, CDR2 SAAADI. Trimming removed 7 bases from V and 1 base from J, with 13 bases in between. The CDR3 DNA reads TGCGCCAGCAAGCTATTGGGGGAGAACACTGAAGCTTTCTTT. Translated, it gives CASKLLGENTEAFF.

The rearrangement uses TRBV7-6 and TRBJ2-2; a weak D match, TRBD2 (5 bases). Trimming pared 2 bases from V and 2 bases from J, leaving 12 bases between. CDR3 size: 16 residues. Germline V CDR1 and CDR2: SGHVS, FNYEAQ. CDR3 sequence reads: CASSLMRAKNTGELFF. Here the CDR3 DNA reads TGTGCCAGCAGCTTAATGAGGGCTAAAAACACCGGGGAGCTGTTTTTT.

This chain joins TRBV11-3 and TRBJ1-2; the D gene is possibly TRBD1 (5 bases). V was trimmed by 6 bases and J by 8 bases, leaving 10 bases between them. Looked up from germline, CDR1 is SGHNT and CDR2 is YENEEA. The CDR3 contains 11 residues. As DNA, the CDR3 is TGTGCCAGCAGGGGGGGAAAAGGCTACACCTTC. Translated: CASRGGKGYTF.